The following is a T cell receptor (beta chain) sequence with its context. The assay was immunoSEQ multiplex PCR, and TCRdb's table has in-frame clones only and misses some. Of 70,000 or so clones listed, more than 85% are singletons. Germline assignment: CDR1 KGHSH and CDR2 LQKENI. The CDR3 length is 18 residues. V lost 2 bases to trimming and J lost 0 bases; unmatched junction nucleotides: 5. This entry belongs to a study of blood T cell repertoires in COVID-19. The sample comprised peripheral blood. This TCR came from a man aged 55-75 years with acute or convalescent COVID-19. The chain links TRBV18 to TRBJ2-6; 9 bases are a match to TRBD1. CDR3 bases: TGTGCCAGCTCACCAGCGGGGACAGGGAACTCTGGGGCCAACGTCCTGACTTTC. It specifies CASSPAGTGNSGANVLTF.